This paragraph covers one T cell receptor (beta chain) sequence. The antigen is undetermined. CDR3 length equals 14 residues. V lost 3 bases and J lost 0, with 7 bases in between. CDR1 and CDR2 from the germline V gene are MGHDK and SYGVNS. This sample is part of a study of post-analysis software for immune sequencing data. Overall study findings and caveats: Several TRBV segments were more frequent in patients than controls; TRBV5-6, TRBV5-1 and TRBV20-1 belonged to this group.

Unique molecular identifiers had been added to the TCR beta cDNA libraries. TCRdb ran MiXCR on the PCR reads and lists one entry per CDR3 protein. The repertoire holds hundreds of thousands of distinct CDR3 sequences, with 30% as singletons. The sample taken for sequencing was blood. The V call is TRBV25-1, the J call TRBJ2-3, with D possibly being TRBD1 (6 bases). The sequence was obtained from a girl aged 10-17 years with multiple sclerosis. The CDR3 DNA sequence: TGTGCCAGCAGTGACAGGGGTAGCACAGATACGCAGTATTTT. Translating gives CASSDRGSTDTQYF.